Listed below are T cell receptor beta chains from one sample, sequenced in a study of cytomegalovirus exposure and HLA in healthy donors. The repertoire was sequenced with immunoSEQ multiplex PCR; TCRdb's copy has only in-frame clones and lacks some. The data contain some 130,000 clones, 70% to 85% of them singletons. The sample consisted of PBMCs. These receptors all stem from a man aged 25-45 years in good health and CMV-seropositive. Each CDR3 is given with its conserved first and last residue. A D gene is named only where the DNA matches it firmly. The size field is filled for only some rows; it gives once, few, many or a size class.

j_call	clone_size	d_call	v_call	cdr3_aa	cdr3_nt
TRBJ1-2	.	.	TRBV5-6	CASSFRGGEGYGYTF	TGTGCCAGCAGCTTTAGGGGGGGCGAAGGCTATGGCTACACCTTC
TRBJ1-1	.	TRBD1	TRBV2	CASSPTGSPEAFF	TGTGCCAGCAGTCCGACAGGGAGTCCTGAAGCTTTCTTT
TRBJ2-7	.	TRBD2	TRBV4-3	CASSQDTGGVTYEQYF	TGCGCCAGCAGCCAAGATACGGGGGGGGTTACCTACGAGCAGTACTTC
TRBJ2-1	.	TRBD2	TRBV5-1	CASRVLAGGLYNEQFF	TGCGCCAGCAGGGTCCTAGCGGGAGGCCTCTACAATGAGCAGTTCTTC
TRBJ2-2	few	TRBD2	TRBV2	CASKGLAGDGTGELFF	TGTGCCAGCAAGGGACTAGCGGGAGATGGGACCGGGGAGCTGTTTTTT
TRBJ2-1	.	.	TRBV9	CASSVEARGTNEQFF	TGTGCCAGCAGCGTAGAGGCTAGGGGGACGAATGAGCAGTTCTTC
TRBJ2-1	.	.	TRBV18	CASSPPEGIEQFF	TGTGCCAGCTCACCACCAGAGGGAATTGAGCAGTTCTTC
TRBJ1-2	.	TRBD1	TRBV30	CAWGFQGARDYGYTF	TGTGCCTGGGGCTTTCAGGGGGCGCGAGACTATGGCTACACCTTC
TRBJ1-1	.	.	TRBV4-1	CASSQEELQNTEAFF	TGCGCCAGCAGCCAAGAAGAGCTTCAGAACACTGAAGCTTTCTTT
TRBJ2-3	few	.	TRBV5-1	CASTFEGGGTDTQYF	TGCGCCAGCACTTTTGAAGGAGGGGGCACAGATACGCAGTATTTT
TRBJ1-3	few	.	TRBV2	CASSGGALTIYF	TGTGCCAGCAGTGGCGGTGCCCTCACCATATATTTT
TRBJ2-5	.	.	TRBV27	CATFLGSTRETQYF	TGTGCCACCTTCTTGGGGAGTACCCGAGAGACCCAGTACTTC
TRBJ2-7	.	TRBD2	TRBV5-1	CASSSGGSGTQNEQYF	TGCGCCAGCAGCTCCGGGGGGTCCGGGACTCAAAACGAGCAGTACTTC
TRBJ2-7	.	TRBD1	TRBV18	CASSPGTGTYEQYF	TGTGCCAGCTCACCAGGGACAGGGACCTACGAGCAGTACTTC
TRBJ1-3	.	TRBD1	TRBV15	CATGRTGGAAGNTIYF	TGTGCCACCGGAAGGACAGGGGGGGCCGCTGGAAACACCATATATTTT